This T cell receptor beta chain was captured by sequencing in a study of blood T cell repertoires in COVID-19. Overall study context: Sample material is recorded as cDNA or gDNA derived from T cells, B-cell-depleted T cells, or PBMCs.

The CDR3 has 14 residues. Germline-derived CDR1 and CDR2 are MNHEY and SVGAGI. Trimming took off 0 bases at V and 9 bases at J, with 12 bases between the two ends. Some clones are missing from TCRdb's copy, which holds only in-frame ones; the method was immunoSEQ multiplex PCR. In the table there are tens of thousands of clones, roughly 88% of which are singletons. The sequenced material came from peripheral blood. This chain connects TRBV6-5 to TRBJ2-1, with D maybe TRBD2 (6 bases). This receptor was taken from an elderly woman with active or convalescent COVID-19. The CDR3 bases are TGTGCCAGCAGTTACTCGATGGGGGGACTTGAGCAGTTCTTC. Translating gives CASSYSMGGLEQFF.